This T cell receptor (beta chain) came from a study of T cells after yellow fever vaccination. In the study overall: Preparation of fractions with low cell numbers was performed using SMART-Seq v4 Ultra Low Input. Study results and caveats: Clonotypes found in both CD4 and CD8 compartments made up a small share. The presence of abundant clonotypes contaminating from the bulk population was possible in FACS-sorted repertoires.

5'RACE template switching generated TCR cDNA, adding a universal primer site and UMIs. TCRdb called the 5' RACE reads again in MiXCR, with one record for every CDR3 protein. Among 25,000 to 30,000 distinct CDR3 sequences listed, 5% were seen once. This clonotype was recorded at least ten times. Its cognate antigen is unknown. Germline V CDR1 and CDR2: SGHKS, YYEKEE (reference sequence). V was clipped by 0 bases and J by 3 bases; unmatched bases: 12. The CDR3 loop spans 18 amino acids. The TCR comes from a man aged 25 to 40 who received the YFV17D yellow fever vaccine. The sample here was CD8+ T cells sorted from PBMCs, taken 10 days after the yellow fever booster vaccination. The J gene is TRBJ2-7, the V gene TRBV5-5, with 10 bases lining up with TRBD2. The CDR3 DNA reads TGTGCCAGCAGCTTGGTGCCGGGTTGGTCTAGCGGGGGCTACGAGCAGTACTTC. Its translation is CASSLVPGWSSGGYEQYF.